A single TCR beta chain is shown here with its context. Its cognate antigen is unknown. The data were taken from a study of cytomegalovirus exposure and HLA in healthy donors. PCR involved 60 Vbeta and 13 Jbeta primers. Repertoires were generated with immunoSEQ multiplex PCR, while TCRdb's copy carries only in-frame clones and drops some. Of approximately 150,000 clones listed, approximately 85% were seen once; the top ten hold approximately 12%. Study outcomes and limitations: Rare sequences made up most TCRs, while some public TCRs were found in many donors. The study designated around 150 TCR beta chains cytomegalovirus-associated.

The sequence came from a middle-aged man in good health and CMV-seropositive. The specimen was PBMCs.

This CDR3 reads CASSYTPQGRNTEAFF. CDR3 DNA: TGTGCCAGCAGTTACACTCCCCAGGGGAGGAACACTGAAGCTTTCTTT. V gene TRBV6-5 combines with J gene TRBJ1-1, with D perhaps TRBD1 (6 bases). V was pared by 2 bases and J by 1 base, with 14 bases between. The CDR3 loop spans 16 amino acids. Germline V gene sequence: CDR1 MNHEY, CDR2 SVGAGI.